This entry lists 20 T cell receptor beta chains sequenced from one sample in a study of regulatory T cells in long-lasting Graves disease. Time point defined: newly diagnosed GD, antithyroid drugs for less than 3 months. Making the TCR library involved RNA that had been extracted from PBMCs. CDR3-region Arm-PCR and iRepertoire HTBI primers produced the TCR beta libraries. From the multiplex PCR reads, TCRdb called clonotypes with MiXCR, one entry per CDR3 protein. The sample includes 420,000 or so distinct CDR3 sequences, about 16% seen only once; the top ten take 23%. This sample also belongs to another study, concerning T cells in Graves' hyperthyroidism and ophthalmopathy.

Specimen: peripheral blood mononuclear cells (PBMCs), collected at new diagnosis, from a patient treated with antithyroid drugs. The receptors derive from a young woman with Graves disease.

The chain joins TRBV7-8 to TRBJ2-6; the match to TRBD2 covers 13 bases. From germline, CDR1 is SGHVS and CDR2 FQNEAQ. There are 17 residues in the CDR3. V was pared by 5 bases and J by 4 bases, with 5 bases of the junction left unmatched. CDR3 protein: CASSGTSGVLGANVLTF. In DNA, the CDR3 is TGTGCCAGCAGCGGGACTAGCGGGGTGCTAGGGGCCAACGTCCTGACTTTC.

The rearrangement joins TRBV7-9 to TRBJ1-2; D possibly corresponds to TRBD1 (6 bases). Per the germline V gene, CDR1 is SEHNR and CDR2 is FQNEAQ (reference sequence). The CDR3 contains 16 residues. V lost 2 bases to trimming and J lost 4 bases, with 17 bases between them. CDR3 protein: CASSLFGGRSRYGYTF. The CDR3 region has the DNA TGTGCCAGCAGCTTATTTGGGGGCCGCTCACGCTATGGCTACACCTTC.

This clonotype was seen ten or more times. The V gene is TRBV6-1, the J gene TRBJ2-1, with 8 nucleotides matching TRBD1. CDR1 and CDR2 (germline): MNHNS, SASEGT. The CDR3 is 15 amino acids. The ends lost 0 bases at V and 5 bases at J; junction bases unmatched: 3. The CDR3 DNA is TGTGCCAGCAGTGAAGCAGACAGGGGCCACAATGAGCAGTTCTTC. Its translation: CASSEADRGHNEQFF.

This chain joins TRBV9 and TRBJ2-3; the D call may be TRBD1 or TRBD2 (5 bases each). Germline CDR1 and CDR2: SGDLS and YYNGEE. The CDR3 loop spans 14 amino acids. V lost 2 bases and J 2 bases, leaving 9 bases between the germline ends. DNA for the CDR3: TGTGCCAGCAGCGTGGGGACCATCACAGATACGCAGTATTTT. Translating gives CASSVGTITDTQYF.

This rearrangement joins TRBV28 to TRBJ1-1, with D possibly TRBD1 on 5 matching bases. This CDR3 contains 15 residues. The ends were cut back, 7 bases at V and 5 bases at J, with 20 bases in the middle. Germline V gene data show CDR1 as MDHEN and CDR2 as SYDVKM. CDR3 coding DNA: TGTGCCAGCATAAGGGGCTCGGGTTTGCGTACTGAAGCTTTCTTT. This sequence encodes CASIRGSGLRTEAFF.

In nucleotides, the CDR3 is TGTGCCAGCAGCTTACTAGCGGGAGCGGCTCATGAGCAGTTCTTC. Translating gives CASSLLAGAAHEQFF. The V and J genes are TRBV7-2 and TRBJ2-1; 10 bases align to TRBD2. CDR3 length equals 15 residues. The germline CDR1 and CDR2 sequences are SGHTA and FQGNSA. The J segment lost 8 bases and the V segment lost 2 bases, leaving 6 bases of the junction unmatched.

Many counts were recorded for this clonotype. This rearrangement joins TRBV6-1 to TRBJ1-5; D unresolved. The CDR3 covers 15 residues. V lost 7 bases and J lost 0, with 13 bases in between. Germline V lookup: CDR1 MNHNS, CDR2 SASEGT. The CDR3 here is CASTKPLGSNQPQHF. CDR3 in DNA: TGTGCCAGCACCAAGCCCCTAGGTAGCAATCAGCCCCAGCATTTT.

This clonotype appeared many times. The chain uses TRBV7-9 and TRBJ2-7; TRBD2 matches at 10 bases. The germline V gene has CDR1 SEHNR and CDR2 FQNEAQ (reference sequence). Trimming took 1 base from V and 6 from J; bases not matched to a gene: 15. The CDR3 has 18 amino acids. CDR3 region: CASSLVLSSGRPWGEQYF. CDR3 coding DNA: TGTGCCAGCAGCTTAGTATTGTCTAGCGGGAGACCTTGGGGCGAGCAGTACTTC.

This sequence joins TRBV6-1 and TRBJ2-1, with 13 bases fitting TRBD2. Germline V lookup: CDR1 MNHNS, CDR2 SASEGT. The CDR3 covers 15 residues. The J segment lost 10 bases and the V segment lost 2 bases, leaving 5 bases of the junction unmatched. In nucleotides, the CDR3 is TGTGCCAGCAGTGAAAGACTAGCGGGAGGCGGGGAGCAGTTCTTC. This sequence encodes CASSERLAGGGEQFF.

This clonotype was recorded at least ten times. CDR3 protein: CASRAATRRFF. CDR3 nucleotide sequence: TGTGCCAGCAGGGCGGCGACGCGGCGGTTCTTC. The V gene is TRBV6-7, the J gene TRBJ2-1; the D is unclear. TRBV6-7 has ORF status, its function being uncertain. CDR3 length equals 11 residues. Trimming stripped 6 bases from V and 15 bases from J, with 15 bases between.

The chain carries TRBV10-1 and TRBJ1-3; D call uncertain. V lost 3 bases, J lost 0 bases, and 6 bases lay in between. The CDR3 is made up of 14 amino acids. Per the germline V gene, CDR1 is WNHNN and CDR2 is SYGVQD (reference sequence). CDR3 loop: CASSETYSGNTIYF. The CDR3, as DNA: TGCGCCAGCAGTGAAACTTACTCTGGAAACACCATATATTTT.

CDR3 protein: CASSYLGGELFF. In DNA, the CDR3 is TGCGCCAGCAGCTACCTCGGGGGGGAGCTGTTTTTT. The J gene is TRBJ2-2, the V gene TRBV5-1, with D unresolved. Germline CDR1 reads SGHRS; CDR2 reads YFSETQ. Trimming took 3 bases from V and 8 from J, leaving 8 bases between them. The CDR3 consists of 12 residues.

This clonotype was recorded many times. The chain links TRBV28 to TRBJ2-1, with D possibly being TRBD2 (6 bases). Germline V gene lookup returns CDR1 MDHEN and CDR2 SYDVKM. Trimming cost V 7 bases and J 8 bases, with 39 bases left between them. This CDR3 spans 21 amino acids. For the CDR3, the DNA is TGTGCCAGCAATACGGAGGGTTGGTCGTCTTCGTCATTGTTGGGTGGTGATGAGCAGTTCTTC. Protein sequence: CASNTEGWSSSSLLGGDEQFF.

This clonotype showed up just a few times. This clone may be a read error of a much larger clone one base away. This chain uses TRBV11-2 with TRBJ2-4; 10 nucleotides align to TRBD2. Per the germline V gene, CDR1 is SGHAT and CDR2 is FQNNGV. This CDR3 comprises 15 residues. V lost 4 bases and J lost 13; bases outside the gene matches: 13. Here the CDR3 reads CASSSHLAGVDEQYF. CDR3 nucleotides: TGTGCCAGCAGCTCCCATCTAGCGGGAGTGGATGAGCAGTACTTC.

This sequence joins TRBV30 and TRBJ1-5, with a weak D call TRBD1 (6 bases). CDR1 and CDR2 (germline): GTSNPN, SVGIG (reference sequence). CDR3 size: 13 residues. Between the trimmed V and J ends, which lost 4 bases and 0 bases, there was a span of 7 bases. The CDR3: CAWNRDSNQPQHF. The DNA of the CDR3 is TGTGCCTGGAACAGGGATAGCAATCAGCCCCAGCATTTT.

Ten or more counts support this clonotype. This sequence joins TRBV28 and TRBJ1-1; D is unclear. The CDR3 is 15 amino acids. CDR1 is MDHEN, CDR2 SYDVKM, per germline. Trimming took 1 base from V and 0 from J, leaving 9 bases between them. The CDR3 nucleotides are TGTGCCAGCAGTTTATCGGGTACGATGAACACTGAAGCTTTCTTT. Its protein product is CASSLSGTMNTEAFF.

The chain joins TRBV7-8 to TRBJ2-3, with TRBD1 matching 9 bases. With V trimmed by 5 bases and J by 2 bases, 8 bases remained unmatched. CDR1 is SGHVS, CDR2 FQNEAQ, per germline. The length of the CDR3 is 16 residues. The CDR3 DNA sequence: TGTGCCAGCAGCATATCCGGGACAGGGCCCACAGATACGCAGTATTTT. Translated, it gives CASSISGTGPTDTQYF.

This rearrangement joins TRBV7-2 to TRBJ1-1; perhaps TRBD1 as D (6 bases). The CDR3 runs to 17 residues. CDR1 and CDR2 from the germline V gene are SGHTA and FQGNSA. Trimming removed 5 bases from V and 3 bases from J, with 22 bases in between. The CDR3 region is CASSPGFPRTEDTEAFF. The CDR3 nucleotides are TGTGCCAGCAGCCCAGGTTTTCCTCGGACAGAAGACACTGAAGCTTTCTTT.

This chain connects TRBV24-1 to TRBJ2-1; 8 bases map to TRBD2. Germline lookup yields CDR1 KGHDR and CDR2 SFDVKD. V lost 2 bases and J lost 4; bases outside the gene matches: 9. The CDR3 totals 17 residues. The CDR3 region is CATSDSTREGGYNEQFF. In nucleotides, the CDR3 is TGTGCCACCAGTGATTCCACACGGGAGGGAGGATACAATGAGCAGTTCTTC.

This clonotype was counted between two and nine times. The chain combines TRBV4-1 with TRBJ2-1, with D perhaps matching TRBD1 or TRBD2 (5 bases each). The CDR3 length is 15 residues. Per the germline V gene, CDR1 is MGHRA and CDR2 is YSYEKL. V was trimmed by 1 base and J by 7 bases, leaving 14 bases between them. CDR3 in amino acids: CASSQGDRARNEQFF. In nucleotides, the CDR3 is TGCGCCAGCAGCCAAGGGGACCGGGCTAGGAATGAGCAGTTCTTC.